The entry that follows covers one TCR beta chain sequence. Only in-frame clones appear in the TCRdb table, and some are missing; sequencing was by immunoSEQ multiplex PCR. The table has about 220,000 clones, around four fifths seen once. V was trimmed by 6 bases and J by 0 bases, leaving 6 bases between them. This CDR3 comprises 13 residues. Germline CDR1 and CDR2: SNHLY and FYNNEI. This entry comes from a study of blood T cell repertoires in COVID-19. The specimen was PBMCs or T cells enriched from blood (not recorded which). The chain recombines TRBV2 with TRBJ1-3; D gene unclear. This TCR was sampled from a woman aged 50 to 60 who had been exposed to COVID-19. The CDR3 nucleotides are TGTGCCAGCAGACAGTCCTCTGGAAACACCATATATTTT. This codes for CASRQSSGNTIYF. The complete variable domain, with remaining parts taken from reference TRBV2 and TRBJ1-3, reads EPEVTQTPSHQVTQMGQEVILRCVPISNHLYFYWYRQILGQKVEFLVSFYNNEISEKSEIFDDQFSVERPDGSNFTLKIRSTKLEDSAMYFCASRQSSGNTIYFGEGSWLTVV.